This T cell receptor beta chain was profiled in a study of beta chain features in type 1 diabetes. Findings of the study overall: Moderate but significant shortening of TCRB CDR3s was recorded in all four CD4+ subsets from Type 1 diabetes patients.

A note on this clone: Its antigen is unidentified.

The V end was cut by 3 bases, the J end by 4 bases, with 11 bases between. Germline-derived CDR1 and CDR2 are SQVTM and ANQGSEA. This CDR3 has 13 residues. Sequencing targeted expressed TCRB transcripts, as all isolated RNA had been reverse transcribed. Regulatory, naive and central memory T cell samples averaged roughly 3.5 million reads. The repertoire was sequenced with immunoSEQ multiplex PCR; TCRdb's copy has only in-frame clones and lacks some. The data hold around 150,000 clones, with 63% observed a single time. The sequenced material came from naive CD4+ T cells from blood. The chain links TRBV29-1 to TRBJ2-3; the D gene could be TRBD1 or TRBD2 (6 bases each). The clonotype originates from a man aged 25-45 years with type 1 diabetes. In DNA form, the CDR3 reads TGCAGCGTTGATCAGGAGGGGGCAGATACGCAGTATTTT. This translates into CSVDQEGADTQYF.